Presented here are 14 T cell receptor beta chains from one specimen sequenced in a study of persistence of HIV-infected CD4 T cells. Their antigens remain unidentified. Sequencing used immunoSEQ version 4 in survey mode. TCRdb's table, derived via immunoSEQ multiplex PCR, lists solely in-frame clones and lacks some. Found here are about 40,000 clones, roughly 84% of them singletons; the top ten hold roughly 5.4%. The stimulus was an HIV-1 Gag 15-mer peptide pool, 1 ug/peptide/mL. CD40L-negative CD69-negative CD45RO-high memory CD4+ T cells were sorted as populations depleted of antigen-responding cells. The sample consisted of cultured CD4+ T cells from PBMCs, taken from a patient who received antiretroviral therapy. Receptor source: an adult with HIV. The donor label of this sample is uncertain.

The V call is TRBV10-1, the J call TRBJ2-4, with 7 bases fitting TRBD1. Germline loops: CDR1 WNHNN, CDR2 SYGVQD (reference sequence). CDR3 size: 15 residues. The junction had 10 bases not matched to a gene; V was cut back by 6 bases and J by 5 bases. In DNA, the CDR3 is TGCGCCAGCAGCGCTAACAGGGGCGGCCAAAACATTCAGTACTTC. Protein sequence: CASSANRGGQNIQYF.

This clone has a handful of counts. The chain uses TRBV6-4 and TRBJ1-1; D gene unclear. Looked up from germline, CDR1 is MRHNA and CDR2 is SNTAGT. The CDR3 sequence is 16 residues long. Trimming took off 0 bases at V and 0 bases at J, with 11 bases between the two ends. The CDR3 sequence: CASSDSNRPMNTEAFF. The CDR3 DNA follows: TGTGCCAGCAGTGACTCTAACAGACCCATGAACACTGAAGCTTTCTTT.

The V call is TRBV4-1, the J call TRBJ1-2; 8 bases fit TRBD1. CDR3 size: 17 residues. The V segment lost 1 base and the J segment 8 bases; nucleotides outside the gene matches: 15. CDR1 and CDR2 (germline): MGHRA, YSYEKL. CDR3 DNA: TGCGCCAGCAGCCAAGGTACCGGACCCAGGGGGCTCTGGGGCTACACCTTC. Amino acid sequence: CASSQGTGPRGLWGYTF.

The rearrangement links TRBV5-8 to TRBJ1-5, with D possibly matching TRBD1 (5 bases). Germline CDR1 reads SGHTS; CDR2 reads YDEGEE. This CDR3 is built from 15 residues. Trimming cost V 2 bases and J 9 bases, with 18 bases left between them. The CDR3 here is CASSLRDLGGGPQHF. DNA of the CDR3: TGTGCCAGCAGCTTACGGGACCTCGGGGGAGGGCCCCAGCATTTT.

This clone was seen once. The chain is built from TRBV5-1 and TRBJ2-2; the D gene is possibly TRBD1 (5 bases). The germline CDR1 and CDR2 sequences are SGHRS and YFSETQ. The CDR3 has 15 residues. V lost 2 bases and J 5 bases, leaving 13 bases between the germline ends. The CDR3 protein is CASSFRQGVTGELFF. The CDR3 DNA is TGCGCCAGCAGCTTTCGCCAGGGTGTTACCGGGGAGCTGTTTTTT.

The chain has TRBV21-1 and TRBJ1-2; the listed D gene, TRBD1, was not tested against the DNA. TRBV21-1 represents a pseudogene. This CDR3 region has 18 residues. CDR3: CASSKADRDRAILFGYTF. CDR3 bases: TGTGCCAGCAGCAAAGCGGACCGCGACAGGGCCATTTTGTTTGGCTACACCTTC.

V and J are TRBV18 and TRBJ2-7; possibly TRBD1 for D (5 bases). The CDR3 sequence is 16 residues long. CDR1 and CDR2 (germline): KGHSH, LQKENI. V gave up 1 base and J gave up 0 bases, with 13 bases separating them. As DNA, the CDR3 is TGTGCCAGCTCACCACGTTCCGACAGTTTCTCCTACGAGCAGTACTTC. This gives the protein CASSPRSDSFSYEQYF. Full variable domain (outside the CDR3, taken from reference TRBV18 and TRBJ2-7): NAGVMQNPRHLVRRRGQEARLRCSPMKGHSHVYWYRQLPEEGLKFMVYLQKENIIDESGMPKERFSAEFPKEGPSILRIQQVVRGDSAAYFCASSPRSDSFSYEQYFGPGTRLTVT.

The V and J genes are TRBV2 and TRBJ1-5; no clear D. This CDR3 spans 15 amino acids. Trimming took 6 bases from V and 2 from J, leaving 14 bases between them. CDR1 and CDR2 from the germline V gene are SNHLY and FYNNEI. CDR3 protein: CASRAYSWGNQPQHF. Here the CDR3 DNA reads TGTGCCAGCAGGGCTTACTCATGGGGCAATCAGCCCCAGCATTTT.

The J gene is TRBJ2-5, the V gene TRBV5-1; 9 nucleotides line up with TRBD2. CDR3 size: 14 residues. CDR1 and CDR2 from the germline V gene are SGHRS and YFSETQ. Germline trimming cut 4 bases from V and 5 bases from J; bases unmatched to any gene: 6. DNA of the CDR3: TGCGCCAGCAGCCGTAGCGGGGGTGGTGAGACCCAGTACTTC. Translation gives CASSRSGGGETQYF. The full variable domain, with the rest looked up from reference TRBV5-1 and TRBJ2-5, is KAGVTQTPRYLIKTRGQQVTLSCSPISGHRSVSWYQQTPGQGLQFLFEYFSETQRNKGNFPGRFSGRQFSNSRSEMNVSTLELGDSALYLCASSRSGGGETQYFGPGTRLLVL.

The rearrangement links TRBV7-3 to TRBJ2-4, with D perhaps TRBD1 or TRBD2 (6 bases each). In germline, CDR1 is SGHTA, CDR2 FQGTGA. The CDR3 has 15 residues. V lost 5 bases and J lost 5, with 16 bases in between. CDR3 DNA sequence: TGTGCCAGCAGCGAAGGGGGGAGGACGGAAAACATTCAGTACTTC. Protein sequence: CASSEGGRTENIQYF.

This clone appeared once. The chain recombines TRBV7-9 with TRBJ2-3; TRBD2 matches 13 bases. In germline, CDR1 is SEHNR, CDR2 FQNEAQ (reference sequence). The CDR3 spans 16 residues. Germline trimming cut 3 bases from V and 0 bases from J; bases unmatched to any gene: 0. CDR3 DNA: TGTGCCAGCAGCTTGGGACTAGCGGGGAGCACAGATACGCAGTATTTT. Protein sequence: CASSLGLAGSTDTQYF. Looking up the rest from reference TRBV7-9 and TRBJ2-3 gives the full variable domain: DTGVSQNPRHKITKRGQNVTFRCDPISEHNRLYWYRQTLGQGPEFLTYFQNEAQLEKSRLLSDRFSAERPKGSFSTLEIQRTEQGDSAMYLCASSLGLAGSTDTQYFGPGTRLTVL.

The chain recombines TRBV5-4 with TRBJ2-1; perhaps TRBD2 as D (6 bases). Trimming cost V 2 bases and J 7 bases, with 13 bases left between them. Germline CDR1 is SGHNT and CDR2 is YYREEE (reference sequence). The CDR3 contains 14 residues. CDR3 DNA sequence: TGTGCCAGCAGCTTTCCCGGGAGTAGTAATGAGCAGTTCTTC. Translated: CASSFPGSSNEQFF.

This chain connects TRBV19 to TRBJ1-5; 10 bases align to TRBD1. The CDR3 covers 15 residues. Germline lookup yields CDR1 LNHDA and CDR2 SQIVND (reference sequence). V lost 3 bases, J lost 2 bases, and 1 base stayed unmatched. CDR3 bases: TGTGCCAGTAGTATGGGACAGGGGCGCAATCAGCCCCAGCATTTT. This translates into CASSMGQGRNQPQHF.

The V gene is TRBV11-2, the J gene TRBJ1-1; D is ambiguous. This CDR3 has 11 amino acids. CDR1 and CDR2 (germline): SGHAT, FQNNGV. The V end lost 5 bases, the J end lost 2 bases, and 3 bases lay between the germline ends. CDR3 residues: CASSLNTEAFF. CDR3 DNA: TGTGCCAGCAGCCTAAACACTGAAGCTTTCTTT.